This paragraph covers one TCR beta chain sequence. The data were obtained in a study of blood T cell repertoires in COVID-19. As for the study in general: Both acute and convalescent COVID-19 samples were obtained from the United States, Italy and Spain. PBMCs, B-cell-depleted T cells, or T cells were the source of the cDNA or gDNA that made up the material.

In the original workflow: Reference gene primer amplification in the assay estimated nucleated cell counts. Repertoires were generated with immunoSEQ multiplex PCR, while TCRdb's copy carries only in-frame clones and drops some. The DNA was the basis for D and trimming; V, J and clone size are from that table. The sample includes approximately 67,000 clones, around 93% of them seen just once. The sample comprised peripheral blood. The sequence came from a human donor in a cohort sampled during active COVID-19.

Written as DNA, the CDR3 is TGTGCCAGCAGTCCAATGAGGACAGGGGAGACATCACCCCTCCACTTT. This translates into CASSPMRTGETSPLHF. The chain is built from TRBV6-2 or TRBV6-3 and TRBJ1-6; TRBD1 aligns across 9 bases. Trimming removed 5 bases from V and 10 bases from J; junction bases left unmatched: 12. This CDR3 is 16 amino acids long. Germline CDR1 MNHEY, CDR2 SVGEGT.